One sample yielded the 5 T cell receptor beta chains listed below, sequenced in a study of blood T cells in healthy people across ages. A second PCR, run for about 7 to 11 cycles, used a sample-barcoded 5' primer plus a J-beta primer mix. One entry per CDR3 protein results from TCRdb running MiXCR on the 5' RACE reads. The table includes around 1,000,000 distinct CDR3 sequences, around two fifths detected once. Sequences were obtained from blood. These receptors were collected from a young man in good health.

DNA for the CDR3: TGTGCCAGCAGTTACTCGAACTTCGGCGGGGAGCTGTTTTTT. This translates into CASSYSNFGGELFF. V usage is TRBV6-2 or TRBV6-3 and J usage is TRBJ2-2; D gene unclear. There are 14 residues in the CDR3. V lost 0 bases, J lost 7 bases, and 9 bases lay in between. CDR1 is MNHEY and CDR2 is SVGEGT in the germline V gene.

The chain recombines TRBV14 with TRBJ2-7; 9 bases are shared with TRBD2. The germline V gene encodes CDR1 SGHDN and CDR2 FVKESK. The CDR3 runs 15 residues. Trimming took 6 bases from V and 7 from J; bases not matched to a gene: 13. CDR3 DNA sequence: TGTGCCAGCAGGAGATCTCGAGCGGGGGGCAATGAGCAGTACTTC. Translated: CASRRSRAGGNEQYF.

The CDR3 DNA sequence: TGTGCCAGCAGCTCTAAGCAGGGGCTACGGGACACTGAAGCTTTCTTT. Its protein is CASSSKQGLRDTEAFF. This chain connects TRBV9 to TRBJ1-1; maybe TRBD1 (6 bases). There are 16 residues in the CDR3. Between the trimmed V and J ends, which lost 4 bases and 3 bases, there was a span of 19 bases. Germline lookup yields CDR1 SGDLS and CDR2 YYNGEE.

The J gene is TRBJ2-3, the V gene TRBV12-3 or TRBV12-4; D unresolved. V gave up 3 bases and J gave up 2 bases, with 15 bases separating them. The CDR3 runs to 16 residues. In DNA, the CDR3 is TGTGCCAGCAGTTTCGGCTCGGGCTACGCCACAGATACGCAGTATTTT. Translated, it gives CASSFGSGYATDTQYF.

In its sample, this clonotype was seen a few times. The chain joins TRBV5-1 to TRBJ2-3; 9 nucleotides align to TRBD1. Trimming cost V 0 bases and J 5 bases; bases outside gene matches: 4. The CDR3 contains 15 residues. CDR1 and CDR2 from the germline V gene are SGHRS and YFSETQ. CDR3 protein: CASSLVTGGVDTQYF. The CDR3 nucleotides read TGCGCCAGCAGCTTGGTTACAGGGGGCGTAGATACGCAGTATTTT.